The rows below give T cell receptor beta chains drawn from one sample of a study of beta chain features in type 1 diabetes. Sequencing was performed with immunoSEQ multiplex PCR; in TCRdb, only in-frame clones are kept and a portion is missing. The table lists about 340,000 clones, approximately 9.9% of them singletons. The sequencing sample was made of central memory CD4+ T cells from blood. All receptors derive from a man aged 25-45 years with type 1 diabetes. Each CDR3 is given with its conserved first and last residue. Fields, in order: clone size, D gene, J gene, V gene, CDR3 protein, CDR3 DNA. The D gene is left open where the match is weak. Some rows have no size entry. The others give once, few or many, or a class for an expanded clone.

>NA|NA|TRBJ2-1|TRBV9
CASSPGDLSYNEQFF
TGTGCCAGCAGCCCGGGGGACCTCTCCTACAATGAGCAGTTCTTC
>few|NA|TRBJ2-5|TRBV7-2
CASSLGVATQYF
TGTGCCAGCAGCCTAGGGGTGGCGACCCAGTACTTC
>few|NA|TRBJ1-4|TRBV4-3
CASSLLWPATNEKLFF
TGCGCCAGCAGCCTCCTTTGGCCTGCAACTAATGAAAAACTGTTTTTT
>few|NA|TRBJ2-1|TRBV27
CASSLRGYNEQFF
TGTGCCAGCAGTTTAAGGGGCTACAATGAGCAGTTCTTC
>NA|NA|TRBJ2-5|TRBV7-9
CASSLIPGRETQYF
TGTGCCAGCAGCTTAATTCCCGGTCGAGAGACCCAGTACTTC
>few|TRBD1|TRBJ1-6|TRBV7-2
CASSLGQGGPNSPLHF
TGTGCCAGCAGCCTCGGACAGGGGGGCCCTAATTCACCCCTCCACTTT
>NA|NA|TRBJ1-2|TRBV29-1
CSVDENTNYGYTF
TGCAGCGTTGATGAGAATACTAACTATGGCTACACCTTC
>few|NA|TRBJ2-5|TRBV7-6
CASSLVLGPQGRAETQYF
TGTGCCAGCAGCTTAGTCCTAGGGCCGCAGGGACGGGCAGAGACCCAGTACTTC
>NA|NA|TRBJ2-4|TRBV7-2
CASSQGEGDIQYF
TGCGCCAGCAGCCAAGGCGAGGGTGACATTCAGTACTTC
>NA|TRBD2|TRBJ2-1|TRBV30
CAWSVRSLAGLNEQFF
TGTGCCTGGAGTGTACGTAGCCTAGCGGGGTTAAATGAGCAGTTCTTC
>NA|TRBD1|TRBJ2-3|TRBV6-6
CASSRTGVLSDTQYF
TGTGCCAGCAGTCGGACAGGGGTTTTGTCAGATACGCAGTATTTT
>NA|TRBD2|TRBJ2-7|TRBV7-2
CASSSQLRGLVTSEQYF
TGTGCCAGCAGCTCACAACTCCGAGGACTAGTTACTAGCGAGCAGTACTTC
>few|NA|TRBJ1-3|TRBV28
CASTSGDYSGNTIYF
TGTGCCAGCACTTCCGGGGATTACTCTGGAAACACCATATATTTT
>few|TRBD1|TRBJ1-2|TRBV2
CASFADRGLANYGYTF
TGTGCCAGCTTCGCGGACAGGGGCCTTGCAAACTATGGCTACACCTTC
>many|NA|TRBJ2-2|TRBV21-1
CASSKAAWGATGELFF
TGTGCCAGCAGCAAAGCAGCTTGGGGAGCCACCGGGGAGCTGTTTTTT
>few|NA|TRBJ2-5|TRBV7-7
CASSSAWRGETQYF
TGTGCCAGCAGCTCTGCCTGGAGGGGAGAGACCCAGTACTTC
>NA|NA|TRBJ2-7|TRBV10-3
CAISESNSYEQYF
TGTGCCATCAGTGAGTCGAACAGCTACGAGCAGTACTTC
>NA|NA|TRBJ2-1|TRBV7-2
CASSPRFKSEQFF
TGTGCCAGCAGCCCCCGATTTAAGAGTGAGCAGTTCTTC
>few|NA|TRBJ1-1|TRBV2
CASSEPWGRNTEAFF
TGTGCCAGCAGTGAACCATGGGGAAGGAACACTGAAGCTTTCTTT
>NA|NA|TRBJ2-2|TRBV9
CASSVATGQPNTGELFF
TGTGCCAGCAGCGTAGCTACTGGACAACCGAACACCGGGGAGCTGTTTTTT
>NA|TRBD2|TRBJ2-2|TRBV5-4
CASSPRGGGANTGELFF
TGTGCCAGCAGCCCTCGCGGCGGGGGGGCCAACACCGGGGAGCTGTTTTTT
>few|TRBD2|TRBJ2-1|TRBV7-2
CASSPQPSGYNEQFF
TGTGCCAGCAGCCCTCAGCCTAGCGGGTACAATGAGCAGTTCTTC
>NA|TRBD1|TRBJ2-3|TRBV5-6
CASSLIQDRSYF
TGTGCCAGCAGCTTGATACAGGACAGGTCTTATTTT
>few|TRBD1|TRBJ2-2|TRBV6-1
CASSHRGSNTGELFF
TGTGCCAGCAGCCACAGGGGGTCGAACACCGGGGAGCTGTTTTTT
>few|NA|TRBJ1-5|TRBV2
CASNEGGRVNQPQHF
TGTGCCAGCAATGAGGGTGGTAGGGTCAATCAGCCCCAGCATTTT
>NA|NA|TRBJ2-3|TRBV30
CAWSSGRGDTQYF
TGTGCCTGGAGTTCGGGGAGGGGGGATACGCAGTATTTT
>NA|NA|TRBJ1-5|TRBV4-3
CASSQSGNQPQHF
TGCGCCAGCAGCCAATCCGGGAATCAGCCCCAGCATTTT
>few|NA|TRBJ1-5|TRBV30
CAWSQDSGQPQHF
TGTGCCTGGAGCCAGGATTCAGGGCAGCCCCAGCATTTT
>NA|NA|TRBJ2-7|TRBV28
CASSSYAGRGYEQYF
TGTGCCAGCAGTTCCTATGCGGGCAGGGGCTACGAGCAGTACTTC
>few|NA|TRBJ2-2|TRBV10-3
CAISAGSGQNTGELFF
TGTGCCATCAGTGCGGGGTCGGGACAAAACACCGGGGAGCTGTTTTTT
>NA|TRBD1|TRBJ2-2|TRBV9
CASSVGGQPNTGELFF
TGTGCCAGCAGCGTAGGGGGACAGCCGAACACCGGGGAGCTGTTTTTT
>few|NA|TRBJ2-5|TRBV14
CASSRAGFETQYF
TGTGCCAGCAGCCGGGCCGGGTTCGAGACCCAGTACTTC
>many|NA|TRBJ2-1|TRBV23-1
CASSQPNRGGHNEQFF
TGCGCCAGCAGTCAACCTAACAGGGGGGGACACAATGAGCAGTTCTTC
>NA|NA|TRBJ2-2|TRBV6-1
CASSPVGVGELFF
TGTGCCAGCAGCCCAGTCGGGGTCGGGGAGCTGTTTTTT
>few|TRBD2|TRBJ2-3|TRBV19
CASTSGGTDTQYF
TGTGCCAGTACTAGCGGGGGGACAGATACGCAGTATTTT
>NA|NA|TRBJ1-5|TRBV6-1
CASSEGGSTQHF
TGTGCCAGCAGTGAAGGGGGGTCGACCCAGCATTTT